The source of this TCR beta chain is a study of PD-L1 blockade in urothelial cancer. There are 16 residues in the CDR3. Germline lookup yields CDR1 SGHTA and CDR2 FQGNSA. Unmatched junction bases numbered 3, after V lost 4 bases and J lost 0 bases. Generated by immunoSEQ multiplex PCR, the TCRdb table keeps only in-frame clones and is missing some. The sample carries more than 30,000 clones, around 89% recorded once. The time point here: peripheral blood 6 weeks after treatment start. The sequences come from PBMCs, collected around atezolizumab (anti-PD-L1) treatment. The receptor was derived from a man older than 75 with urothelial cancer. This chain connects TRBV7-2 to TRBJ2-3, with TRBD2 identical over 11 bases. In nucleotides, the CDR3 is TGTGCCAGCAGCTCGGGACTAGCGGCCAGCACAGATACGCAGTATTTT. Its protein is CASSSGLAASTDTQYF.